This T cell receptor beta chain was sequenced during a study of T cell repertoires in cytomegalovirus infection. Study in general: HLA-B-restricted CMV epitopes that are well studied were used alongside recently identified HLA-C-restricted ones.

This CDR3 contains 15 residues. The trim removed 6 bases at V and 2 bases at J, leaving 8 bases unmatched. Looked up from germline, CDR1 is SGHVS and CDR2 is FQNEAQ. A single record per CDR3 protein comes from TCRdb applying MiXCR to the reads. The sample includes roughly 860,000 distinct CDR3 sequences, 30% to 35% of them seen just once. This clonotype has just a few counts. What it binds is not known. Sequenced here: cultured CD8+ T cells from PBMCs, sampled from culture after CMV antigen stimulation. V gene TRBV7-8 combines with J gene TRBJ2-3; the match to TRBD2 covers 7 bases. The receptor was derived from a human donor in good health (CMV status not recorded). Some clones in this sample may be carry-over from other donors' samples. The DNA of the CDR3 is TGTGCCAGCAGTCAGCCGGGACTAACCACAGATACGCAGTATTTT. This gives the protein CASSQPGLTTDTQYF.